Presented here are 15 T cell receptor beta chains from one specimen sequenced in a study of early T cells in non-severe SARS-CoV-2 infection. MiXCR, run by TCRdb on the 5' RACE reads, gives a single entry per CDR3 protein. In the table there are approximately 73,000 distinct CDR3 sequences, roughly 13% of which are singletons. The sequenced sample consisted of whole blood. These receptors were obtained from an adult who was a healthcare worker with PCR-confirmed SARS-CoV-2 infection or an uninfected control (not recorded which).

The gene calls are TRBV7-9 and TRBJ2-7, with 10 nucleotides matching TRBD2. With 5 bases clipped from V and 4 bases from J, the junction kept 5 bases outside the gene matches. The CDR3 spans 14 residues. From germline, CDR1 is SEHNR and CDR2 FQNEAQ (reference sequence). DNA of the CDR3: TGTGCCAGCAGCAAAGCGGGAGGGCCGTACGAGCAGTACTTC. Residues: CASSKAGGPYEQYF.

This clonotype was observed a handful of times. The rearrangement uses TRBV21-1 and TRBJ1-3. TRBV21-1 is an annotated pseudogene. The CDR3 covers 15 residues. The CDR3 nucleotides read TGTGCCAGCAGCAAGCACACACTACCTGGAAACACCATATATTTT. This translates into CASSKHTLPGNTIYF.

This clonotype has only a few counts. The CDR3 reads CASDTPGPLPEQYF. The DNA for the CDR3 is TGTGCCAGCGACACCCCTGGACCTTTGCCCGAGCAGTACTTC. V usage is TRBV28 and J usage is TRBJ2-7; D is unresolved. The CDR3 is made up of 14 amino acids. Germline CDR1 is MDHEN and CDR2 is SYDVKM. V gave up 8 bases and J gave up 6 bases, with 20 bases separating them.

This clonotype was seen only a few times. The chain is built from TRBV5-6 and TRBJ1-2; perhaps TRBD1 as D (5 bases). V gave up 0 bases and J gave up 7 bases, with 10 bases separating them. The germline V gene has CDR1 SGHDT and CDR2 YYEEEE. CDR3 length: 13 amino acids. The CDR3 loop is CASSLGRASGYTF. Written as DNA, the CDR3 is TGTGCCAGCAGCTTGGGCAGGGCGAGTGGCTACACCTTC.

This clonotype has just a few counts. The V and J genes are TRBV6-5 and TRBJ2-7; possibly TRBD1 for D (6 bases). CDR1 is MNHEY and CDR2 is SVGAGI in the germline V gene. V was trimmed by 2 bases and J by 0 bases, leaving 11 bases between them. The CDR3 extends over 15 amino acids. The CDR3 reads CASSYGGPSSYEQYF. CDR3 in DNA: TGTGCCAGCAGTTACGGGGGCCCGAGCTCCTACGAGCAGTACTTC.

This clonotype was seen at least ten times. The chain has TRBV20-1 and TRBJ2-2, with D tentatively TRBD1 or TRBD2 (7 bases each). Trimming shortened V by 6 bases and J by 5 bases, and 16 bases separated the two germline ends. Germline CDR1 reads DFQATT; CDR2 reads SNEGSKA (reference sequence). The CDR3 contains 14 residues. In nucleotides, the CDR3 is TGCAGTGCCAGGGGGGCGGGAGCTACCGGGGAGCTGTTTTTT. Its translation is CSARGAGATGELFF.

This clonotype was observed a handful of times. The rearrangement uses TRBV6-2 or TRBV6-3 and TRBJ2-7, with D possibly matching TRBD1 (6 bases). The V and J ends lost 2 bases and 5 bases respectively, with 13 bases between them. Germline CDR1 MNHEY, CDR2 SVGEGT. The CDR3 runs to 14 residues. The CDR3 coding sequence is TGTGCCAGCAGTTACGGGGGCAGGGGAAACGAGCAGTACTTC. It codes for CASSYGGRGNEQYF.

This clonotype was counted ten times or more. The chain couples TRBV28 to TRBJ1-2, with D perhaps matching TRBD1 (6 bases). The V end lost 9 bases, the J end lost 0 bases, and 20 bases lay between the germline ends. CDR3 size: 16 residues. CDR1 is MDHEN, CDR2 SYDVKM, per germline. The CDR3 is CASLGGTHRANYGYTF. The CDR3 DNA is TGTGCCAGTTTGGGGGGGACACATCGAGCTAACTATGGCTACACCTTC.

This clonotype was found many times. The V gene is TRBV19, the J gene TRBJ1-2, with unresolved D. The CDR3 contains 12 residues. Germline CDR1 LNHDA, CDR2 SQIVND (reference sequence). V was shortened by 5 bases and J by 2 bases, with 6 bases between the two germline ends. The CDR3 region has the DNA TGTGCCAGTAGTTTCGGGAACTATGGCTACACCTTC. Translated, it gives CASSFGNYGYTF.

This clonotype has only a few counts. This chain uses TRBV28 with TRBJ2-7; 9 bases match TRBD1. CDR3 length: 15 residues. CDR1 and CDR2 (germline): MDHEN, SYDVKM. Trimming at V came to 3 bases and at J to 1 base, leaving 4 bases not matched to a gene. Here the CDR3 DNA reads TGTGCCAGCAGTTTTCCGGGACAGGGTTCCTACGAGCAGTACTTC. Translating gives CASSFPGQGSYEQYF.

This clonotype was counted only a few times. The V gene is TRBV11-2, the J gene TRBJ2-1; D gene uncertain. This CDR3 has 17 amino acids. The germline V and J ends were trimmed by 0 bases and 0 bases, with 12 bases remaining between them. The V gene's germline CDR1 is SGHAT and CDR2 FQNNGV. CDR3 DNA: TGTGCCAGCAGCTTAGAGGATTTGCTTAGCTCCTACAATGAGCAGTTCTTC. The encoded protein is CASSLEDLLSSYNEQFF.

This clonotype was found a few times. The CDR3 DNA sequence: TGTGCCAGCAGCTTAGACACAGGGGCCGCCTCCTACGAGCAGTACTTC. Protein: CASSLDTGAASYEQYF. The chain joins TRBV7-6 to TRBJ2-7, with 7 bases matching TRBD1. Looked up from germline, CDR1 is SGHVS and CDR2 is FNYEAQ. The CDR3 is 16 amino acids. V shed 1 base, J shed 0 bases, and the junction held 6 bases outside the gene matches. The variable domain in full, with the rest retrieved from reference TRBV7-6 and TRBJ2-7, is GAGVSQSPRYKVTKRGQDVALRCDPISGHVSLYWYRQALGQGPEFLTYFNYEAQQDKSGLPNDRFSAERPEGSISTLTIQRTEQRDSAMYRCASSLDTGAASYEQYFGPGTRLTVT.

This clonotype was seen repeatedly, ten times or more. The rearrangement links TRBV2 to TRBJ2-5; TRBD2 agrees at 8 bases. Germline V lookup: CDR1 SNHLY, CDR2 FYNNEI. The CDR3 extends over 13 amino acids. The V segment lost 7 bases and the J segment 9 bases; nucleotides outside the gene matches: 10. CDR3 bases: TGTGCCAGCATACTTAGGCGGGAGGAGCCCCAGTACTTC. It is translated as CASILRREEPQYF.

This clonotype occurred many times. The chain employs TRBV27 and TRBJ2-3; 7 positions match TRBD2. Germline V CDR1 and CDR2: MNHEY, SMNVEV (reference sequence). CDR3 length: 15 amino acids. After removal of 1 base from V and 2 bases from J, the junction contained 3 bases not matched to a gene. The CDR3 is CASSLWGRATDTQYF. As DNA, the CDR3 is TGTGCCAGCAGTTTATGGGGGAGGGCCACAGATACGCAGTATTTT.

This clonotype has more than one count but fewer than ten. The chain uses TRBV30 and TRBJ1-1; a weak D match, TRBD1 (5 bases). Germline lookup yields CDR1 GTSNPN and CDR2 SVGIG (reference sequence). The CDR3 runs 13 residues. Trimming removed 3 bases from V and 6 bases from J, with 14 bases in between. The DNA of the CDR3 is TGTGCCTGGAGAAAGGACACCGGACCTGAAGCTTTCTTT. Its translation is CAWRKDTGPEAFF.